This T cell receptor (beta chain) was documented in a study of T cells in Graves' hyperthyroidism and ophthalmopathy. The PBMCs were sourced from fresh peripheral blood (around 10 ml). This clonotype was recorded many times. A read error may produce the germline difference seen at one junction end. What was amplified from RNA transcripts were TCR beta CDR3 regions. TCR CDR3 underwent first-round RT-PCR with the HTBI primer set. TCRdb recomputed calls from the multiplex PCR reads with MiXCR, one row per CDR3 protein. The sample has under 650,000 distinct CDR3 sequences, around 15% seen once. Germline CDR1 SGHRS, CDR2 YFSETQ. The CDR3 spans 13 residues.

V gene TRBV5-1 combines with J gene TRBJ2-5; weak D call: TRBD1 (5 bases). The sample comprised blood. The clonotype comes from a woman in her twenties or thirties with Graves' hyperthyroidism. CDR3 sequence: CASSLLREETQYF. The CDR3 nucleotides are TGTGCCAGCAGCTTACTCAGGGAAGAGACCCAGTACTTC. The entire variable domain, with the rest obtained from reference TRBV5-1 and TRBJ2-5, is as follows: KAGVTQTPRYLIKTRGQQVTLSCSPISGHRSVSWYQQTPGQGLQFLFEYFSETQRNKGNFPGRFSGRQFSNSRSEMNVSTLELGDSALYLCASSLLREETQYFGPGTRLLVL.